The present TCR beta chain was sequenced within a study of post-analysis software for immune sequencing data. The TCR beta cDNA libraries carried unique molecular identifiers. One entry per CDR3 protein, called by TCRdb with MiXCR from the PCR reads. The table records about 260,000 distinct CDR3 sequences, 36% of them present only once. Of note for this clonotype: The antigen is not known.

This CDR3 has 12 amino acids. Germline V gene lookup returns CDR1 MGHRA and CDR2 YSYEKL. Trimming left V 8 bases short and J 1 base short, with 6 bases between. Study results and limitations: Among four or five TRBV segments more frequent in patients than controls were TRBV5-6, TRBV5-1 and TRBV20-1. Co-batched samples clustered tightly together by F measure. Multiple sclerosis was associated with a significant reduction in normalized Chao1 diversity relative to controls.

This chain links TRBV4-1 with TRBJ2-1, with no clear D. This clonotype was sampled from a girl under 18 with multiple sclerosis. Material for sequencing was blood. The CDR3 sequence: CASGDSYNEQFF. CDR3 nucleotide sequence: TGCGCCAGCGGGGATTCCTACAATGAGCAGTTCTTC.